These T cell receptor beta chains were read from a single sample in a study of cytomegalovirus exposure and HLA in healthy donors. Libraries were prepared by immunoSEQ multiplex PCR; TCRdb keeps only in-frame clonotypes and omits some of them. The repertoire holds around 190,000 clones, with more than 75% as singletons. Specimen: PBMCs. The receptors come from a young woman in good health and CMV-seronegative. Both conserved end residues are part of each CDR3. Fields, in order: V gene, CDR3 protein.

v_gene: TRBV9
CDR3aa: CASSVGWNYEQYF

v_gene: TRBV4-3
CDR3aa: CASSRGTGVAETQYF

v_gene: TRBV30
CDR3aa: CAWSIRGFGYGYTF

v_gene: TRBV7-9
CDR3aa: CASRRTTGEQYF

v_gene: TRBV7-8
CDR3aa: CASSPSIRTVYGYTF

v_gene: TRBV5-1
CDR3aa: CASSFGPGQQETQYF

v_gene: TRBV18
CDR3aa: CASSGVDTGELFF

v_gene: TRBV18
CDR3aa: CASSHNNANTGELFF

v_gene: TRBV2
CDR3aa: CASRPDSQSRNTEAFF

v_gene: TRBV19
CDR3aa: CASSYGTVSNQPQHF

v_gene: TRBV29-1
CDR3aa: CSVEETGYEQYF

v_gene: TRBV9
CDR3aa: CASSAGTGTGGLAYGYTF

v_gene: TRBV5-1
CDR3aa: CASSLGRGVQGISAFF

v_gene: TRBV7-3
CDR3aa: CASSLQGMDYNEQFF

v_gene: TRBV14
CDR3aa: CASSQDLWAGGNSGANVLTF

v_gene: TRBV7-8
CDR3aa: CASSLVRRAGPYEQYF

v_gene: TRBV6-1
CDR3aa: CASSLGTASNQPQHF

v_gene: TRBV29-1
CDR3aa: CSVTKQGTEAFF

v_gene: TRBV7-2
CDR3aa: CASRRGGRSADTQYF

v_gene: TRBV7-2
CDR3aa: CASSLDPAAGQPQHF

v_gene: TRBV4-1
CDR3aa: CASSQGTRGASGANVLTF

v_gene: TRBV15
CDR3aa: CATSRDPSSYEQYF

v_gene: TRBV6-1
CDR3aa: CASSLTGASGGYTF

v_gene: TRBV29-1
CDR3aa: CSVALAGSYEQYF

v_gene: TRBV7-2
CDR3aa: CASSFERGVETQYF

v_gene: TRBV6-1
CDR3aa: CAVRDRSIDTQYF

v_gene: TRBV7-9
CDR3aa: CSSSSSAGWTGRNSPLHF

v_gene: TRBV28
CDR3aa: CASSLSTDTQYF

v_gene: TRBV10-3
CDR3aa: CAISESLGGGEQYF

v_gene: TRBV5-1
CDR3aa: CASTREGRNSPLHF

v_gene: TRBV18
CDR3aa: CASSPRGQGGVNIQYF

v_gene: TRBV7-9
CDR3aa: CSSSFPPNRANYGYTF

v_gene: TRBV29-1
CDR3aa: CSVTTGAGELFF

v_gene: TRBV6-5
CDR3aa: CASSYFPEGTGELFF

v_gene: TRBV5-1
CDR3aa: CASSLSQGLSPYGYTF

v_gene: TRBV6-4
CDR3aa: CASSRSGVSGNTIYF

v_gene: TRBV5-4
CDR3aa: CASSFKGVTEAFF

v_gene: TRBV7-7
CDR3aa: CASSRTSGSEGGELFF

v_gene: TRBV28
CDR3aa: CASSLLVLRQGVNGYTF

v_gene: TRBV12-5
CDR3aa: CASGLGTSSFLDEQFF

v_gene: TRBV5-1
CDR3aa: CASSLDGLAGREQYF

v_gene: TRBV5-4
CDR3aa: CASSWGGRGPYEQYF

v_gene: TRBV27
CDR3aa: CASSLFFGQVQETQYF